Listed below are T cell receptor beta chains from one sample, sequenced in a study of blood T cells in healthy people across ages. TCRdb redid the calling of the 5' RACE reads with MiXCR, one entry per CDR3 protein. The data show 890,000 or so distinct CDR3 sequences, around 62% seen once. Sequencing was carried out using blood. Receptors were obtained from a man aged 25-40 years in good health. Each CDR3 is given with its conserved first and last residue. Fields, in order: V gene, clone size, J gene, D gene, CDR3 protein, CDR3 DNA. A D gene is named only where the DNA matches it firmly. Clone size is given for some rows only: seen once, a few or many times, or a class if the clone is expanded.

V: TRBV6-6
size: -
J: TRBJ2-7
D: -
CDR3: CASSYSPTYEQYF
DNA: TGTGCCAGCAGTTACTCTCCGACTTACGAGCAGTACTTC

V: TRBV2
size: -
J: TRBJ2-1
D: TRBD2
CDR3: CASSDLAGGGNEQFF
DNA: TGTGCCAGCAGTGATCTAGCGGGAGGAGGAAATGAGCAGTTCTTC

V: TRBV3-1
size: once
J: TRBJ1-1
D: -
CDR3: CASSQEGVGAEAFF
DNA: TGTGCCAGCAGCCAAGAAGGGGTCGGGGCTGAAGCTTTCTTT

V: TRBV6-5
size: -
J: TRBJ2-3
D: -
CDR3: CASAELVFSTDTQYF
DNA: TGTGCCAGCGCCGAACTAGTCTTTAGCACAGATACGCAGTATTTT

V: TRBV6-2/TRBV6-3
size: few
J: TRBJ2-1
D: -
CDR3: CAIRPGQSSYNEQFF
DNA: TGTGCCATACGCCCTGGCCAGAGCTCCTACAATGAGCAGTTCTTC

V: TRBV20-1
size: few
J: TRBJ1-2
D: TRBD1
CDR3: CSARDLQGEINYGYTF
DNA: TGCAGTGCTAGAGATCTGCAGGGGGAAATTAACTATGGCTACACCTTC

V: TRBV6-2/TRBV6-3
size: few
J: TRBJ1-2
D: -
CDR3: CASSYGWTNGYTF
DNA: TGTGCCAGCAGTTACGGTTGGACAAATGGCTACACCTTC

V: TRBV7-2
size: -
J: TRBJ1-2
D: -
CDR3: CASSLLKRAVYGYTF
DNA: TGTGCCAGCAGCTTATTGAAAAGGGCGGTCTATGGCTACACCTTC

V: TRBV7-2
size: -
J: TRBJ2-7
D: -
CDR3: CASSLVVNYNEQYF
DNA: TGTGCCAGCAGCTTAGTTGTCAACTACAATGAGCAGTACTTC

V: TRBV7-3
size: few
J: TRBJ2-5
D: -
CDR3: CASSPGGVPETQYF
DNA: TGTGCCAGCAGCCCCGGAGGAGTTCCGGAGACCCAGTACTTC

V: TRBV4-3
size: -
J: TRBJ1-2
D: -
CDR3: CASSPLGGARYGYTF
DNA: TGCGCCAGCAGCCCATTGGGAGGGGCACGGTATGGCTACACCTTC

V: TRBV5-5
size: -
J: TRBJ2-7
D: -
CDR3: CASSRHGDPYEQYF
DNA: TGTGCCAGCAGCCGCCATGGGGACCCCTACGAGCAGTACTTC

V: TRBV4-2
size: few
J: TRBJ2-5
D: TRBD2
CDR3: CASSQDGLAERQETQYF
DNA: TGTGCCAGCAGCCAAGATGGCCTAGCGGAAAGACAAGAGACCCAGTACTTC

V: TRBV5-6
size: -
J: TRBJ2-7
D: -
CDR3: CASDWMGEQYF
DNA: TGTGCCAGCGACTGGATGGGCGAGCAGTACTTC

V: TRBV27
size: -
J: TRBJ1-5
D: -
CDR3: CASSFGRGPNQPQHF
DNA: TGTGCCAGCAGTTTCGGCAGGGGACCAAATCAGCCCCAGCATTTT

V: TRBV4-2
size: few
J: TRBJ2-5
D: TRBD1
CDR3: CASSQDDRELGETQYF
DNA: TGTGCCAGCAGCCAAGACGACAGGGAATTAGGAGAGACCCAGTACTTC

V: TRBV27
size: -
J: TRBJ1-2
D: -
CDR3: CASSFGNRAGYGYTF
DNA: TGTGCCAGCAGTTTTGGGAACAGGGCTGGCTATGGCTACACCTTC

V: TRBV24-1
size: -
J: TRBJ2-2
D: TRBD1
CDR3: CATSDLIGTGTNTGELFF
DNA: TGTGCCACCAGTGACCTCATAGGGACAGGGACGAACACCGGGGAGCTGTTTTTT

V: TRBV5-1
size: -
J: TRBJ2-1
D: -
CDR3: CASSPQWSSYNEQFF
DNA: TGCGCCAGCAGCCCTCAGTGGAGCTCCTACAATGAGCAGTTCTTC

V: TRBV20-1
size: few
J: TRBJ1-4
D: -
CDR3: CSARDAVRGSPNEKLFF
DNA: TGCAGTGCTAGAGATGCCGTTCGAGGATCGCCTAATGAAAAACTGTTTTTT

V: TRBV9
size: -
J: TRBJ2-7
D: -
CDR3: CASSDPSGTASSYEQYF
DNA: TGTGCCAGCAGCGATCCTTCCGGGACGGCCTCCTCCTACGAGCAGTACTTC

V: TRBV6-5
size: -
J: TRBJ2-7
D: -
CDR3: CASSYRRDGTYEQYF
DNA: TGTGCCAGCAGTTACCGGCGGGACGGAACCTACGAGCAGTACTTC

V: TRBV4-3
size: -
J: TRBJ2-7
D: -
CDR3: CASSQGIRFSYEQYF
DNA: TGCGCCAGCAGCCAAGGAATACGATTCTCCTACGAGCAGTACTTC

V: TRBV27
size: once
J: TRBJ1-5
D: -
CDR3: CASSPGGARGNQPQHF
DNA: TGTGCCAGCAGTCCCGGCGGGGCAAGGGGCAATCAGCCCCAGCATTTT

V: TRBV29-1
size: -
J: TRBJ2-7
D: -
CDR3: CSVRSNYEQYF
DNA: TGCAGCGTTAGATCGAACTACGAGCAGTACTTC

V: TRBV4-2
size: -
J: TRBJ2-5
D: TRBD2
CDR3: CASSQEASGAWETQYF
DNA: TGTGCCAGCAGCCAAGAGGCAAGCGGGGCCTGGGAGACCCAGTACTTC

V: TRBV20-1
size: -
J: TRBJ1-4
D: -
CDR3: CSARGAKGGEKLFF
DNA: TGCAGTGCTAGGGGCGCCAAGGGCGGTGAAAAACTGTTTTTT

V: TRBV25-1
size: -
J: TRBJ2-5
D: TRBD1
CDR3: CASSVPRGGYQETQYF
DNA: TGTGCCAGCAGTGTCCCCAGAGGGGGCTACCAAGAGACCCAGTACTTC

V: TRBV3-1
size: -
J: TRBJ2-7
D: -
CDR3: CASSFSSCLRVSICEQYF
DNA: TGTGCCAGCAGCTTCTCCTCCTGCCTCAGGGTTAGTATCTGCGAGCAGTACTTC

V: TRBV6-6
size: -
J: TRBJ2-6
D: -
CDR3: CASKIGVFLGANVLTF
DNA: TGTGCCAGCAAGATAGGGGTGTTTTTGGGGGCCAACGTCCTGACTTTC

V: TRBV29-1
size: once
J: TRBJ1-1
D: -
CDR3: CSATVRNTEAFF
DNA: TGCAGCGCGACTGTGAGGAACACTGAAGCTTTCTTT

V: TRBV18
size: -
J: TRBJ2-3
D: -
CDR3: CVSSPTTSTDTQYF
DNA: TGTGTCAGCTCACCAACAACTAGCACAGATACGCAGTATTTT

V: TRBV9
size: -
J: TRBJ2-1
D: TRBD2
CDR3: CASSVETSGGVLDNEQFF
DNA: TGTGCCAGCAGCGTAGAAACTAGCGGGGGGGTTTTGGACAATGAGCAGTTCTTC

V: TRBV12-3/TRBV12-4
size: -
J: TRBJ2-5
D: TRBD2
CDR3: CASSLLAGVEEQYF
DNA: TGTGCCAGCAGCCTACTAGCGGGGGTGGAGGAGCAGTACTTC

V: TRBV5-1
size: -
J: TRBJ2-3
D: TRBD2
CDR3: CASSLPIGGGSKDTQYF
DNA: TGCGCCAGCAGCTTGCCCATAGGCGGCGGGAGTAAAGATACGCAGTATTTT

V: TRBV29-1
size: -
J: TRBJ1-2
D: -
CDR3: CSVLSVGGYTF
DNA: TGCAGCGTTCTCTCGGTGGGTGGCTACACCTTC

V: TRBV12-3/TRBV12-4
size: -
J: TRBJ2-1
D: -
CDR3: CASIQTQQRAYNEQFF
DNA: TGTGCCAGCATCCAGACCCAGCAGAGGGCTTACAATGAGCAGTTCTTC

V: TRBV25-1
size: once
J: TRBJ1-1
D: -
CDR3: CASSVVASAEAFF
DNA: TGTGCCAGCAGTGTCGTCGCCTCCGCTGAAGCTTTCTTT

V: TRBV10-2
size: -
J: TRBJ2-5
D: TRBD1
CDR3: CASRWGQSANQYF
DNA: TGCGCCAGCAGATGGGGACAGTCCGCCAACCAGTACTTC

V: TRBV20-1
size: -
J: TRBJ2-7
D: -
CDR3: CSASVTVGYEQYF
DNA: TGCAGTGCTAGTGTAACCGTGGGGTACGAGCAGTACTTC

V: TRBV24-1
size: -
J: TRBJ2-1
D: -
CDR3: CATGRSGLSEQFF
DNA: TGTGCCACCGGACGGTCCGGATTAAGTGAGCAGTTCTTC

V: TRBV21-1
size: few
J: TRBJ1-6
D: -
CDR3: CASSKPLTDGAHSPLHF
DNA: TGTGCCAGCAGCAAACCGTTAACAGACGGGGCCCATTCACCCCTCCACTTT

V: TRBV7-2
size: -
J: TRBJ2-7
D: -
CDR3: CASSLAGGAAYEQYF
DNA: TGTGCCAGCAGCTTAGCTGGGGGGGCAGCCTACGAGCAGTACTTC

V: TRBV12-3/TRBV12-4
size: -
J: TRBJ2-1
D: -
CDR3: CASSLSYYYNEQFF
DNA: TGTGCCAGCAGTTTATCTTACTACTACAATGAGCAGTTCTTC

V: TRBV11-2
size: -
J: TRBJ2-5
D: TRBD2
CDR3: CASSLVLTGTSGVVDQETQYF
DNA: TGTGCCAGCAGCTTAGTCTTAACCGGGACTAGCGGGGTTGTTGACCAAGAGACCCAGTACTTC

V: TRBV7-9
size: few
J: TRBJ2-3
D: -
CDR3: CASSHDRLRYF
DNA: TGTGCCAGCAGCCACGACAGGTTGCGGTATTTT

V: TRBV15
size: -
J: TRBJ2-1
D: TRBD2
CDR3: CATSREVWGGYNEQFF
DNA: TGTGCCACCAGCAGAGAAGTCTGGGGGGGTTACAATGAGCAGTTCTTC